The 8 T cell receptor beta chains below come from one sample, sequenced in a study of cytomegalovirus exposure and HLA in healthy donors. PCR primers comprised 60 Vbeta and 13 Jbeta primers. Sequencing was performed with immunoSEQ multiplex PCR; in TCRdb, only in-frame clones are kept and a portion is missing. The sample contains 150,000 to 200,000 clones, roughly 83% of which appear only once. The specimen sequenced was PBMCs. These receptors were collected from a woman aged 45-65 years in good health and CMV-seronegative.

This clone turned up a few times. The sample has other DNA sequences that encode this CDR3 too. The chain has TRBV19 and TRBJ1-4, with a tentative D call TRBD1 (6 bases). Germline V gene lookup returns CDR1 LNHDA and CDR2 SQIVND (reference sequence). The germline V and J ends were trimmed by 5 bases and 8 bases, with 15 bases remaining between them. CDR3 length: 14 amino acids. This CDR3 reads CASSVQGRVEKLFF. The CDR3 nucleotides are TGTGCCAGTAGTGTACAGGGACGGGTCGAAAAACTGTTTTTT.

This sequence joins TRBV5-1 and TRBJ1-4; D unclear. The germline V gene encodes CDR1 SGHRS and CDR2 YFSETQ. Trimming left V 0 bases short and J 3 bases short, with 9 bases between. CDR3 length: 15 amino acids. The CDR3: CASSLVIGPNEKLFF. As DNA, the CDR3 is TGCGCCAGCAGCTTGGTCATCGGTCCTAATGAAAAACTGTTTTTT.

The V gene is TRBV7-9, the J gene TRBJ2-1; 13 bases map to TRBD2. J gave up 4 bases and V 5 bases, and 5 bases lay outside the gene matches. CDR1 and CDR2 (germline): SEHNR, FQNEAQ (reference sequence). The CDR3 has 16 amino acids. The CDR3 DNA reads TGTGCCAGCAGCCTGGGGACTAGCGGGATATACAATGAGCAGTTCTTC. Protein: CASSLGTSGIYNEQFF.

The table lists this clone with a few counts. Written as DNA, the CDR3 is TGTGCCAGCAGTGAGCAAGGGGGGACCCAGTACTTC. The encoded protein is CASSEQGGTQYF. V gene TRBV2 combines with J gene TRBJ2-5; a weak D match, TRBD1 (6 bases). Germline assignment: CDR1 SNHLY and CDR2 FYNNEI. This CDR3 has 12 residues. Deletions cut 3 bases from V and 7 bases from J, with 9 bases between.

This clone has just a few counts. The chain joins TRBV4-1 to TRBJ2-3, with 8 bases lining up with TRBD1. CDR3 length equals 16 residues. Germline V CDR1 and CDR2: MGHRA, YSYEKL. V lost 1 base, J lost 2 bases, and 5 bases stayed unmatched. The CDR3 is CASSQGGQGFTDTQYF. The CDR3, as DNA: TGCGCCAGCAGCCAAGGCGGACAGGGTTTCACAGATACGCAGTATTTT.

For the CDR3, the DNA is TGCGCCAGCAGCCAAGATCGGGCGGGGGTTAATGAAAAACTGTTTTTT. It yields the protein CASSQDRAGVNEKLFF. The J gene is TRBJ1-4, the V gene TRBV4-3; the D gene is possibly TRBD1 (5 bases). Looked up from germline, CDR1 is LGHNA and CDR2 is YSLEER. Trimming removed 0 bases from V and 4 bases from J, with 12 bases in between. The CDR3 covers 16 residues.

This clone has a handful of counts. V and J are TRBV6-1 and TRBJ1-1; a possible D gene is TRBD1 (5 bases). The CDR3 has 14 amino acids. Germline assignment: CDR1 MNHNS and CDR2 SASEGT. The V end was cut by 7 bases, the J end by 0 bases, with 12 bases between. CDR3 amino acids: CASIWGRVNTEAFF. CDR3 coding DNA: TGTGCCAGCATTTGGGGCAGAGTGAACACTGAAGCTTTCTTT.

Here the CDR3 DNA reads TGTGCCAGCAGTGCACCTCGAGGAGGGCCTAATGAAAAACTGTTTTTT. This sequence encodes CASSAPRGGPNEKLFF. The chain couples TRBV25-1 to TRBJ1-4; no reliable D call. This CDR3 is 16 amino acids long. Germline assignment: CDR1 MGHDK and CDR2 SYGVNS. Between the trimmed V and J ends, which lost 4 bases and 3 bases, there was a span of 15 bases.